The 28 T cell receptor beta chains given below trace back to one sample, sequenced in a study of molecular identifiers for immune sequencing clone quantification (dated by TCRdb to between 2017 and 2018). To prepare the library, PCR was applied. The sample was run on a NextSeq 500. TCRdb reworked the public reads: Q25 trimming with fastp, MiXCR clone assembly, productive beta chains retained. When rows share a CDR3 protein, they turn into one entry using the most common DNA and genes. The sample contains some 590,000 distinct CDR3 sequences, 25% of them found a single time. Of the sample, 0.78% is held by the ten largest clones. Sequencing was done on a sample of naive CD8+ T cells from blood, with Jurkat cell RNA spiked in. The cell subset or site label, read with the paper, signifies: FACS-sorted CD8+CD4-CCR7+CD45RA+ naive T cells. The receptors come from a human donor in good health. Some libraries in this study had Jurkat cell RNA spiked in.

This clonotype was observed a handful of times. This rearrangement joins TRBV19 to TRBJ2-5; D remains ambiguous. This CDR3 has 15 amino acids. The V gene lost 3 bases and the J gene lost 3 bases, with 14 bases spanning the gap. Germline V lookup: CDR1 LNHDA, CDR2 SQIVND (reference sequence). The CDR3 loop is CASSIWGSPEETQYF. The CDR3 DNA follows: TGTGCCAGTAGTATTTGGGGTAGTCCAGAAGAGACCCAGTACTTC.

Points on this clonotype: The junction does not match germline at one end; this may be a read error. This chain uses TRBV13 with TRBJ2-3; 7 positions agree with TRBD2. This CDR3 comprises 12 residues. From germline, CDR1 is PRHDT and CDR2 FYEKMQ (reference sequence). CDR3 coding DNA: TGTGCCCGCAGCACAGGCCGGGGGGCGCAGTATTTT. Its translation is CARSTGRGAQYF.

V gene TRBV12-3 or TRBV12-4 combines with J gene TRBJ1-1; D ambiguous. Trimming removed 3 bases from V and 5 bases from J, with 13 bases in between. The length of the CDR3 is 14 residues. CDR3 region: CASSFAGLGTEAFF. CDR3 DNA: TGTGCCAGCAGTTTCGCGGGCCTAGGGACTGAAGCTTTCTTT.

This clonotype was seen at least ten times. The chain couples TRBV6-6 to TRBJ2-1, with D possibly TRBD2 on 6 matching bases. The germline V gene encodes CDR1 MNHNY and CDR2 SVGAGI (reference sequence). This CDR3 comprises 12 residues. Trimming left V 2 bases short and J 8 bases short, with 7 bases between. In DNA, the CDR3 is TGTGCCAGCAGTTACGGGAGGTATGAGCAGTTCTTC. Encoded protein: CASSYGRYEQFF.

The chain carries TRBV27 and TRBJ1-3; TRBD1 matches 7 bases. The CDR3 totals 16 residues. Germline CDR1 reads MNHEY; CDR2 reads SMNVEV (reference sequence). V lost 4 bases and J lost 7; bases outside the gene matches: 13. In DNA, the CDR3 is TGTGCCAGCAGTTCCCTTGCCCCCAGGGGGTTCAACACCATATATTTT. Encoded protein: CASSSLAPRGFNTIYF.

This clonotype was found many times. The chain recombines TRBV27 with TRBJ2-3; D is perhaps TRBD2 (7 bases). The CDR3 is 15 residues long. Per germline, CDR1 MNHEY and CDR2 SMNVEV (reference sequence). V was shortened by 3 bases and J by 4 bases, with 14 bases between the two germline ends. The CDR3 DNA reads as TGTGCCAGCAGTTTGGAGGGGGGGCCCCCAGATACGCAGTATTTT. This encodes CASSLEGGPPDTQYF.

This clonotype has at least ten counts. This chain links TRBV5-1 with TRBJ2-3; D not certain. The CDR3 totals 15 residues. CDR1 SGHRS and CDR2 YFSETQ come from the germline V gene. With 3 bases removed from V and 0 bases from J, the gap between germline ends came to 11 bases. The CDR3 loop reads CASSSAVDSTDTQYF. The CDR3 region has the DNA TGCGCCAGCAGCTCCGCCGTAGATAGCACAGATACGCAGTATTTT.

In its sample, this clonotype was seen a few times. This sequence joins TRBV13 and TRBJ2-2, with TRBD2 matching over 9 bases. The CDR3 consists of 15 residues. V shed 5 bases and J 5 bases; nucleotides not matched to a gene: 6. Germline V CDR1 and CDR2: PRHDT, FYEKMQ (reference sequence). CDR3 bases: TGTGCCAGCAGCCCTAGCGGGACGGGGACCGGGGAGCTGTTTTTT. This codes for CASSPSGTGTGELFF.

A note on this clonotype: Germline is not matched at one junction end, which may reflect a read error. This chain connects TRBV9 to TRBJ2-2; D is unclear. The germline V gene has CDR1 SGDLS and CDR2 YYNGEE. This CDR3 is 15 amino acids long. CDR3 protein: CASTTYKTNPGELFF. The CDR3 DNA reads TGTGCCAGCACCACCTATAAGACGAACCCCGGGGAGCTGTTTTTT.

This clonotype occurred a few times. The chain links TRBV20-1 to TRBJ2-7, with a weak D call TRBD2 (5 bases). The length of the CDR3 is 14 residues. V lost 1 base to trimming and J lost 1 base, with 11 bases between them. Germline CDR1 is DFQATT and CDR2 is SNEGSKA (reference sequence). In DNA, the CDR3 is TGCAGTGCTAGAGCCGGACTCATGTCCTACGAGCAGTACTTC. Amino acids: CSARAGLMSYEQYF.

The chain links TRBV12-5 to TRBJ1-6, with D hard to call. Trimming pared 0 bases from V and 6 bases from J, leaving 33 bases between. CDR1 and CDR2 (germline): LGHNT, FRNRAP. The CDR3 runs 23 residues. CDR3 coding DNA: TGTGCTAGTGGTTTGGTAGTCTCAGTGTTCTACTCCCACTCAAGAACCCCTAATTCACCCCTCCACTTT. Amino acid sequence: CASGLVVSVFYSHSRTPNSPLHF.

Details on this clonotype: A read error may explain this, as a much larger clone is one base away. The conserved closing phenylalanine or tryptophan is absent in this CDR3, likely reflecting a read error. The V call is TRBV25-1, the J call TRBJ2-3; 12 positions agree with TRBD1. The CDR3 sequence is 18 residues long. Germline CDR1 reads MGHDK; CDR2 reads SYGVNS. Unmatched junction bases numbered 11, after V lost 1 base and J lost 6 bases. The CDR3 loop is CASSELPGQGASADTQYL. The CDR3 coding sequence is TGTGCCAGCAGTGAATTACCGGGACAGGGGGCATCGGCGGATACGCAGTATCTT.

The J gene is TRBJ2-1, the V gene TRBV4-3; D perhaps matches TRBD2 (5 bases). V lost 1 base to trimming and J lost 6 bases, with 13 bases between them. Germline V CDR1 and CDR2: LGHNA, YSLEER. The CDR3 length is 15 residues. The CDR3 DNA follows: TGCGCCAGCAGCCAAGGCAGCGGATGCCTCAATGAGCAGTTCTTC. It specifies CASSQGSGCLNEQFF.

The gene calls are TRBV29-1 and TRBJ2-1, with 9 bases fitting TRBD2. CDR1 and CDR2 from the germline V gene are SQVTM and ANQGSEA. V trimming: 5 bases; J trimming: 4 bases; junction bases outside the gene matches: 9. The CDR3 totals 15 residues. The CDR3 nucleotides are TGCAGCGTTTTTGGGCGGGAGGGGTTGTACAATGAGCAGTTCTTC. Translated, it gives CSVFGREGLYNEQFF.

In its sample, this clonotype was seen a few times. The rearrangement links TRBV6-5 to TRBJ1-4; D ambiguous. CDR1 is MNHEY, CDR2 SVGAGI, per germline. Trimming pared 8 bases from V and 0 bases from J, leaving 10 bases between. The CDR3 spans 14 residues. For the CDR3, the DNA is TGTGCCAGCTCAAACAGCGCAACTAATGAAAAACTGTTTTTT. Translated, it gives CASSNSATNEKLFF.

This clonotype has ten or more counts. The chain recombines TRBV13 with TRBJ2-6; D unclear. Germline CDR1 PRHDT, CDR2 FYEKMQ (reference sequence). Trimming removed 1 base at V and 0 bases at J, with 10 bases between. The CDR3 has 17 amino acids. The DNA of the CDR3 is TGTGCCAGCAGCTTAGTAACGGATTACTCTGGGGCCAACGTCCTGACTTTC. Translating gives CASSLVTDYSGANVLTF.

This clonotype was counted a single time. The junction does not match germline at one end; this may be a read error. This chain joins TRBV6-2 or TRBV6-3 and TRBJ2-5, with TRBD2 identical over 8 bases. CDR3 length: 14 residues. CDR1 MNHEY and CDR2 SVGEGT come from the germline V gene. CDR3 sequence reads: CASSLGLAQEPQYF. The CDR3 region has the DNA TGTGCCAGCAGTCTCGGACTAGCACAAGAGCCCCAGTACTTC.

In its sample, this clonotype was seen many times. This rearrangement joins TRBV7-6 to TRBJ2-5; perhaps TRBD1 as D (7 bases). V was cut by 5 bases and J by 3 bases, with 16 bases left in between. This CDR3 is 15 amino acids long. Germline V lookup: CDR1 SGHVS, CDR2 FNYEAQ. The CDR3 DNA reads TGTGCCAGCAGCCCAACCCGGGGGACAGAAGAGACCCAGTACTTC. Residues: CASSPTRGTEETQYF.

In its sample, this clonotype was seen many times. V is TRBV7-2 and J is TRBJ2-7; a weak D match, TRBD2 (6 bases). Deletions cut 5 bases from V and 0 bases from J, with 11 bases between. Looked up from germline, CDR1 is SGHTA and CDR2 is FQGNSA. There are 14 residues in the CDR3. The CDR3 DNA reads TGTGCCAGCAGCGCGGGACTGAGCTCCTACGAGCAGTACTTC. Translated, it gives CASSAGLSSYEQYF.

This clonotype was observed at least ten times. This CDR3 reads CASSLLASNQPQHF. CDR3 coding DNA: TGTGCCAGCAGTTTATTGGCGAGCAATCAGCCCCAGCATTTT. The J gene is TRBJ1-5, the V gene TRBV28; D not certain. This CDR3 spans 14 amino acids. Germline CDR1 is MDHEN and CDR2 is SYDVKM. Trimming left V 1 base short and J 1 base short, with 5 bases between.

In its sample, this clonotype was seen many times. The rearrangement joins TRBV27 to TRBJ2-7; D gene uncertain. Germline V gene data show CDR1 as MNHEY and CDR2 as SMNVEV (reference sequence). Trimming took 3 bases from V and 2 from J, leaving 14 bases between them. This CDR3 spans 15 amino acids. CDR3 amino acids: CASSLASANAYEQYF. As DNA, the CDR3 is TGTGCCAGCAGTTTGGCCTCGGCAAACGCCTACGAGCAGTACTTC.

On this clonotype: Lacking the conserved final phenylalanine or tryptophan, this CDR3 likely reflects a read error. The chain carries TRBV12-3 or TRBV12-4 and TRBJ2-5, with D hard to call. V gave up 6 bases and J gave up 3 bases, with 5 bases separating them. This CDR3 contains 11 residues. Written as DNA, the CDR3 is TGTGCCAGCAGGAGTAAAGAGACCCAGTACCTC. This gives the protein CASRSKETQYL.

V gene TRBV28 combines with J gene TRBJ1-1; D gene unclear. Between the trimmed V and J ends, which lost 1 base and 7 bases, there was a span of 10 bases. This CDR3 is 13 amino acids long. Germline V lookup: CDR1 MDHEN, CDR2 SYDVKM. The CDR3 DNA reads TGTGCCAGCAGTTTATCCTACCAATTTGAAGCTTTCTTT. Its protein is CASSLSYQFEAFF.

This clonotype was detected many times. V usage is TRBV6-5 and J usage is TRBJ2-7; 8 bases fit TRBD2. This CDR3 has 15 residues. Germline V gives CDR1 MNHEY, CDR2 SVGAGI. J lost 0 bases, V lost 2 bases, and 3 bases had no gene match. DNA for the CDR3: TGTGCCAGCAGTTACGTAGCGGGGAGCTCCTACGAGCAGTACTTC. Its protein product is CASSYVAGSSYEQYF.

The sample holds many counts of this clonotype. V is TRBV27 and J is TRBJ1-1; the D is unclear. The germline V gene has CDR1 MNHEY and CDR2 SMNVEV (reference sequence). With 6 bases removed from V and 6 bases from J, the gap between germline ends came to 11 bases. The CDR3 loop spans 12 amino acids. This chain's CDR3 is CASSLLGSEAFF. The CDR3 DNA reads as TGTGCCAGCAGCTTGTTAGGCTCTGAAGCTTTCTTT.

This chain joins TRBV9 and TRBJ2-7; a possible D gene is TRBD2 (6 bases). The CDR3 spans 14 residues. Germline values: CDR1 SGDLS, CDR2 YYNGEE. Trimming took off 5 bases at V and 4 bases at J, with 16 bases between the two ends. The DNA for the CDR3 is TGTGCCAGCAGTGGGTCCTGGGAGGTTTACGAGCAGTACTTC. Translating it yields CASSGSWEVYEQYF.

In this sample, this clonotype turned up a few times. The chain uses TRBV29-1 and TRBJ2-7; TRBD1 matches at 7 bases. CDR1 and CDR2 (germline): SQVTM, ANQGSEA. With V trimmed by 3 bases and J by 3 bases, 5 bases remained unmatched. The CDR3 has 13 residues. The CDR3, as DNA: TGCAGCGTTGAGACAGGGCTGAACTACGAGCAGTACTTC. It translates to CSVETGLNYEQYF.

This clonotype was recorded a few times. A junction end diverges from the germline sequence, so it may reflect a read error. The rearrangement links TRBV5-3 to TRBJ2-2; D is perhaps TRBD2 (6 bases). TRBV5-3 is flagged as an ORF with uncertain function. CDR3 length equals 14 residues. The CDR3 nucleotides are TGTGCCAGCAGCTTGTGGGGGGATACCGGGGAGCTGTTTTTT. Translating gives CASSLWGDTGELFF.